These 21 T cell receptor beta chains were all obtained from the same sample, sequenced in a study of blood T cell repertoires in COVID-19. This table comes from immunoSEQ multiplex PCR, and its TCRdb copy is limited to in-frame clones, with some not included. The table shows tens of thousands of clones, with 80% to 85% occurring only once. The specimen sequenced was peripheral blood. Every receptor here comes from a human donor in a cohort sampled during active COVID-19.

The V gene is TRBV5-1, the J gene TRBJ2-1; 7 bases are shared with TRBD2. V lost 4 bases, J lost 10 bases, and 5 bases stayed unmatched. The CDR3 is made up of 12 amino acids. Germline-derived CDR1 and CDR2 are SGHRS and YFSETQ. CDR3 coding DNA: TGCGCCAGCAGCGATCCAGCGGGAGAGCAGTTCTTC. It is translated as CASSDPAGEQFF.

The chain has TRBV29-1 and TRBJ2-1; a weak D match, TRBD1 (6 bases). The CDR3 is made up of 12 amino acids. V gave up 4 bases and J gave up 9 bases, with 13 bases separating them. CDR1 and CDR2 from the germline V gene are SQVTM and ANQGSEA. The CDR3 region has the DNA TGCAGCGTTGCCCCGGACAGTGGTGAGCAGTTCTTC. Translated: CSVAPDSGEQFF.

This sequence joins TRBV25-1 and TRBJ1-3, with 9 bases identical to TRBD1. Germline CDR1 and CDR2: MGHDK and SYGVNS. V lost 8 bases, J lost 1 base, and 3 bases stayed unmatched. CDR3 length: 14 residues. CDR3 nucleotides: TGTGCCAGCGCCGACAGGGGGTCTGGAAACACCATATATTTT. Its protein product is CASADRGSGNTIYF.

V gene TRBV5-6 combines with J gene TRBJ1-2; TRBD1 matches 7 bases. The CDR3 consists of 14 residues. After removal of 4 bases from V and 2 bases from J, the junction contained 5 bases not matched to a gene. CDR1 is SGHDT and CDR2 is YYEEEE in the germline V gene. CDR3: CASSDPTGNYGYTF. CDR3 in DNA: TGTGCCAGCAGCGACCCGACAGGGAACTATGGCTACACCTTC.

In its sample, this clone was seen a few times. This sequence joins TRBV5-4 and TRBJ1-5; 7 positions match TRBD1. Germline values: CDR1 SGHNT, CDR2 YYREEE (reference sequence). The CDR3 runs to 18 residues. J was trimmed by 0 bases and V by 1 base; bases with no gene match: 10. CDR3 sequence (DNA): TGTGCCAGCAGCTTGTACTTTGGGACAGATTATAGCAATCAGCCCCAGCATTTT. Protein sequence: CASSLYFGTDYSNQPQHF. The variable domain in full, with the rest retrieved from reference TRBV5-4 and TRBJ1-5, is ETGVTQSPTHLIKTRGQQVTLRCSSQSGHNTVSWYQQALGQGPQFIFQYYREEENGRGNFPPRFSGLQFPNYSSELNVNALELDDSALYLCASSLYFGTDYSNQPQHFGDGTRLSIL.

This clone occurred many times. The chain joins TRBV2 to TRBJ1-4, with 9 bases lining up with TRBD1. CDR1 is SNHLY and CDR2 is FYNNEI in the germline V gene. V gave up 11 bases and J gave up 8 bases; unmatched junction bases: 6. The CDR3 extends over 12 amino acids. CDR3 bases: TGTGCCTGGGACAGGGACGGGGAAAAACTGTTTTTT. Translated, it gives CAWDRDGEKLFF.

CDR3: CASRDRGRSSTDTQYF. CDR3 DNA sequence: TGTGCCAGTAGGGACCGGGGTAGGTCCAGCACAGATACGCAGTATTTT. The gene calls are TRBV19 and TRBJ2-3; tentatively, D is TRBD2 (5 bases). V was clipped by 6 bases and J by 0 bases, with 16 bases between them. Germline values: CDR1 LNHDA, CDR2 SQIVND (reference sequence). The CDR3 consists of 16 residues.

The CDR3 DNA reads as TGCGCCAGCGGCAGCGGGGACCCCACAGATACGCAGTATTTT. Translating it yields CASGSGDPTDTQYF. The chain joins TRBV5-1 to TRBJ2-3; 7 bases are shared with TRBD2. The V and J ends lost 7 bases and 2 bases, in that order; junction bases with no gene match: 7. The CDR3 contains 14 residues. Germline V gene lookup returns CDR1 SGHRS and CDR2 YFSETQ.

The chain has TRBV10-1 and TRBJ2-4, with D perhaps TRBD1 (6 bases). V shed 7 bases and J shed 0 bases, with 19 bases lying between them. The germline gives CDR1 WNHNN, CDR2 SYGVQD (reference sequence). This CDR3 is built from 17 residues. In DNA, the CDR3 is TGCGCCAGCACGTACTTCGGACAGCTTCTAGCCAAAAACATTCAGTACTTC. Translated, it gives CASTYFGQLLAKNIQYF.

This clone was seen just once. The CDR3 sequence: CASSPQTGAGSPLHF. The CDR3 region has the DNA TGTGCCAGTAGTCCCCAGACAGGGGCCGGATCACCCCTCCACTTT. The chain uses TRBV19 and TRBJ1-6; TRBD1 matches 8 bases. The V and J ends lost 5 bases and 10 bases, in that order; junction bases with no gene match: 10. This CDR3 region has 15 residues. Germline CDR1 is LNHDA and CDR2 is SQIVND (reference sequence). Full variable domain (outside the CDR3, taken from reference TRBV19 and TRBJ1-6): DGGITQSPKYLFRKEGQNVTLSCEQNLNHDAMYWYRQDPGQGLRLIYYSQIVNDFQKGDIAEGYSVSREKKESFPLTVTSAQKNPTAFYLCASSPQTGAGSPLHFGNGTRLTVT.

V is TRBV18 and J is TRBJ1-1; the D is unclear. This CDR3 contains 15 residues. Germline V lookup: CDR1 KGHSH, CDR2 LQKENI. V lost 0 bases and J lost 3, with 11 bases in between. The CDR3 DNA sequence: TGTGCCAGCTCACCACCCTCGGGAAGGTACACTGAAGCTTTCTTT. Its protein is CASSPPSGRYTEAFF.

The V and J genes are TRBV2 and TRBJ2-7; D is uncertain. The V gene's germline CDR1 is SNHLY and CDR2 FYNNEI. V was shortened by 5 bases and J by 3 bases, with 8 bases between the two germline ends. The CDR3 runs 12 residues. Written as DNA, the CDR3 is TGTGCCAGCAGTTCAGGCTACTACGAGCAGTACTTC. The encoded protein is CASSSGYYEQYF.

The CDR3 is CASSDVRGRYYGYTF. CDR3 sequence (DNA): TGCGCCAGCAGTGACGTCAGGGGGCGTTACTATGGCTACACCTTC. The chain couples TRBV10-2 to TRBJ1-2; 8 bases align to TRBD1. The CDR3 is made up of 15 amino acids. V was pared by 3 bases and J by 3 bases, with 6 bases of the junction left unmatched. Germline CDR1 reads WSHSY; CDR2 reads SAAADI.

The V call is TRBV7-6, the J call TRBJ2-2; D ambiguous. The CDR3 spans 15 residues. Germline V CDR1 and CDR2: SGHVS, FNYEAQ. The ends were cut back, 4 bases at V and 6 bases at J, with 15 bases in the middle. CDR3 bases: TGTGCCAGCAGCTCGACCCTTGGGCCCGCCGGGGAGCTGTTTTTT. As protein: CASSSTLGPAGELFF.

V gene TRBV4-2 combines with J gene TRBJ2-5, with TRBD2 matching 9 bases. The germline V gene encodes CDR1 LGHNA and CDR2 YNFKEQ. This CDR3 is 17 amino acids long. The V and J ends lost 1 base and 4 bases, in that order; junction bases with no gene match: 10. The CDR3 here is CASSQALRTSARETQYF. The CDR3 DNA sequence: TGTGCCAGCAGCCAAGCCTTACGGACTAGCGCGCGAGAGACCCAGTACTTC.

This chain uses TRBV19 with TRBJ2-5; 7 bases are shared with TRBD2. This CDR3 has 15 amino acids. In germline, CDR1 is LNHDA, CDR2 SQIVND (reference sequence). V was pared by 1 base and J by 1 base, with 3 bases of the junction left unmatched. The CDR3 bases are TGTGCCAGTAGTATAGGGGGGGGTCCCCAAGAGACCCAGTACTTC. It specifies CASSIGGGPQETQYF.

The chain has TRBV28 and TRBJ2-1; 8 bases line up with TRBD1. The CDR3 is 15 amino acids. V shed 6 bases and J 3 bases; nucleotides not matched to a gene: 7. Germline V gene sequence: CDR1 MDHEN, CDR2 SYDVKM. The CDR3 sequence is CASRLQGVNYNEQFF. In DNA, the CDR3 is TGTGCCAGCAGATTACAGGGGGTTAACTACAATGAGCAGTTCTTC.

The chain recombines TRBV6-1 with TRBJ2-3; a weak D match, TRBD2 (5 bases). This CDR3 has 14 amino acids. CDR1 is MNHNS and CDR2 is SASEGT in the germline V gene. The V end was cut by 9 bases, the J end by 2 bases, with 15 bases between. The CDR3 nucleotides are TGTGCCAGTGGGTTTGGGCGGGCCACAGATACGCAGTATTTT. This translates into CASGFGRATDTQYF.

This sequence joins TRBV3-1 (or the pseudogene TRBV3-2) and TRBJ2-3; 8 bases fit TRBD1. The CDR3 runs to 13 residues. J lost 2 bases, V lost 6 bases, and 1 base had no gene match. Germline CDR1 and CDR2: LGHDT and YNNKEL (reference sequence). The CDR3: CASRGQVTDTQYF. CDR3 DNA: TGTGCCAGCAGGGGACAGGTCACAGATACGCAGTATTTT.

This clone was recorded a few times. The rearrangement uses TRBV5-1 and TRBJ1-1, with a weak D call TRBD1 (5 bases). From germline, CDR1 is SGHRS and CDR2 YFSETQ. This CDR3 has 12 residues. The germline V and J ends were trimmed by 2 bases and 5 bases, with 7 bases remaining between them. For the CDR3, the DNA is TGCGCCAGCAGCTTAACAGGAACTGAAGCTTTCTTT. Translated, it gives CASSLTGTEAFF.

CDR3 DNA: TGTGCCAGCAGCTTGGACAGGGGACGAGAGACCCAGTACTTC. This translates into CASSLDRGRETQYF. V and J are TRBV7-9 and TRBJ2-5; 9 nucleotides agree with TRBD1. Losses at the gene ends were 3 bases for V and 4 bases for J; bases not matched to a gene: 3. Germline V gives CDR1 SEHNR, CDR2 FQNEAQ (reference sequence). The CDR3 has 14 residues.